One sample yielded the 19 T cell receptor beta chains listed below, sequenced in a study of CD8 T cells in Susac syndrome. It was with random hexamers that 0.5 to 1 ug RNA was reverse transcribed. Each CDR3 protein is one row after TCRdb ran MiXCR on the immunoSEQ multiplex PCR reads. The data show 180,000 or so distinct CDR3 sequences, about 93% seen once. Sequences were obtained from CD4+ T cells from PBMCs. The receptors shown here come from a human donor in good health.

The chain joins TRBV27 to TRBJ2-7; 10 bases match TRBD2. The CDR3 has 14 residues. Trimming removed 5 bases from V and 4 bases from J; junction bases left unmatched: 5. Germline values: CDR1 MNHEY, CDR2 SMNVEV (reference sequence). CDR3 residues: CASSLAGARYEQYF. DNA for the CDR3: TGTGCCAGCAGTCTAGCGGGGGCCAGGTACGAGCAGTACTTC.

Here the CDR3 DNA reads TGTGCCAGCTCACCAACGACGGCCTCGAGGCAGTACTTC. Translating it yields CASSPTTASRQYF. The chain recombines TRBV18 with TRBJ2-7, with D unresolved. Germline lookup yields CDR1 KGHSH and CDR2 LQKENI. The CDR3 is made up of 13 amino acids. V lost 2 bases to trimming and J lost 9 bases, with 14 bases between them.

The chain is built from TRBV29-1 and TRBJ2-1; perhaps TRBD1 as D (5 bases). This CDR3 is 13 amino acids long. Trimming pared 0 bases from V and 3 bases from J, leaving 6 bases between. Germline values: CDR1 SQVTM, CDR2 ANQGSEA. The DNA for the CDR3 is TGCAGCGTTGAAGAACAGGTCTACAATGAGCAGTTCTTC. As protein: CSVEEQVYNEQFF.

V and J are TRBV19 and TRBJ1-6; D gene ambiguous. The CDR3 has 12 residues. In germline, CDR1 is LNHDA, CDR2 SQIVND (reference sequence). Trimming cost V 0 bases and J 8 bases, with 2 bases left between them. The CDR3 region has the DNA TGTGCCAGTAGTATAGAGGATTCACCCCTCCACTTT. Its translation is CASSIEDSPLHF.

The genes are TRBV29-1 and TRBJ2-1; D may match TRBD1 or TRBD2 (5 bases each). Germline V gene sequence: CDR1 SQVTM, CDR2 ANQGSEA. Trimming stripped 6 bases from V and 6 bases from J, with 15 bases between. The CDR3 has 13 residues. In DNA form, the CDR3 reads TGCAGCGTCCCCCGAGGGGTGGGCAATGAGCAGTTCTTC. It codes for CSVPRGVGNEQFF.

This clonotype has a handful of counts. The rearrangement joins TRBV20-1 to TRBJ2-7; D might be TRBD2 (5 bases). Germline lookup yields CDR1 DFQATT and CDR2 SNEGSKA (reference sequence). This CDR3 spans 13 amino acids. Trimming left V 3 bases short and J 3 bases short, with 12 bases between. Here the CDR3 reads CSARATGVYEQYF. The CDR3, as DNA: TGCAGTGCTAGGGCTACCGGGGTCTACGAGCAGTACTTC.

The chain recombines TRBV19 with TRBJ1-2, with D unclear. The V end was cut by 6 bases, the J end by 8 bases, with 16 bases between. The CDR3 runs to 13 residues. Looked up from germline, CDR1 is LNHDA and CDR2 is SQIVND (reference sequence). The CDR3 region is CASSTSPGVGYTF. The CDR3 DNA reads TGTGCCAGTAGCACATCCCCTGGGGTCGGCTACACCTTC.

The V and J genes are TRBV3-1 and TRBJ1-1, with 9 bases fitting TRBD1. V dropped 7 bases and J dropped 2; count of bases not matched to a gene: 17. This CDR3 is built from 18 residues. Germline-derived CDR1 and CDR2 are LGHDT and YNNKEL (reference sequence). The CDR3 DNA follows: TGTGCCAGCAACTACCCATTACAACAGGGGGCGCGAAACACTGAAGCTTTCTTT. The encoded protein is CASNYPLQQGARNTEAFF.

The chain employs TRBV29-1 and TRBJ2-7; D is perhaps TRBD2 (6 bases). The CDR3 consists of 12 residues. Germline V gene lookup returns CDR1 SQVTM and CDR2 ANQGSEA. V shed 5 bases and J shed 0 bases, with 8 bases lying between them. The CDR3 sequence is CSVTGDSYEQYF. The DNA of the CDR3 is TGCAGCGTTACGGGGGACTCCTACGAGCAGTACTTC.

The V and J genes are TRBV7-2 and TRBJ2-5; TRBD2 is a possible D gene (6 bases). V lost 3 bases to trimming and J lost 5 bases, with 10 bases between them. The CDR3 contains 13 residues. Germline V gives CDR1 SGHTA, CDR2 FQGNSA. The CDR3 loop is CASSLAGMETQYF. DNA of the CDR3: TGTGCCAGCAGCTTGGCGGGGATGGAGACCCAGTACTTC.

The rearrangement joins TRBV30 to TRBJ1-1; TRBD1 agrees at 11 bases. CDR1 is GTSNPN and CDR2 is SVGIG in the germline V gene (reference sequence). This CDR3 spans 14 amino acids. Trimming cost V 3 bases and J 6 bases; bases outside gene matches: 6. The CDR3, as DNA: TGTGCCTGGAGCTCGGGACAGGGGGGACCTGAAGCTTTCTTT. Translated, it gives CAWSSGQGGPEAFF.

The chain carries TRBV9 and TRBJ1-2, with D possibly TRBD1 on 5 matching bases. V lost 0 bases and J lost 5, with 14 bases in between. The CDR3 loop spans 15 amino acids. Per germline, CDR1 SGDLS and CDR2 YYNGEE. CDR3 in DNA: TGTGCCAGCAGCGTAGTCGCACAGGCGTGGTATGGCTACACCTTC. This codes for CASSVVAQAWYGYTF.

The chain couples TRBV23-1 to TRBJ2-1; 11 bases fit TRBD1. TRBV23-1 is noted as an ORF with a role that remains uncertain. V shed 10 bases, J shed 8 bases, and the junction held 13 bases outside the gene matches. CDR3 length: 15 residues. CDR3 sequence reads: CATTPSGQGVDEQFF. The CDR3 DNA is TGCGCCACGACGCCGTCGGGACAGGGGGTCGATGAGCAGTTCTTC.

The rearrangement links TRBV5-1 to TRBJ1-2; tentatively, D is TRBD1 (5 bases). CDR3 length: 15 amino acids. V shed 0 bases and J shed 3 bases, with 12 bases lying between them. Germline CDR1 and CDR2: SGHRS and YFSETQ. As DNA, the CDR3 is TGCGCCAGCAGCTTGGCACCGGACACTCACTATGGCTACACCTTC. It is translated as CASSLAPDTHYGYTF.

This clonotype was observed a handful of times. This chain joins TRBV7-3 and TRBJ2-3, with 7 bases matching TRBD2. The V gene end was trimmed by 3 bases and the J gene end by 5 bases; junction bases not matched to a gene: 2. The germline gives CDR1 SGHTA, CDR2 FQGTGA. The CDR3 is made up of 13 amino acids. For the CDR3, the DNA is TGTGCCAGCAGCTTTTCGGGAGGAGATACGCAGTATTTT. As protein: CASSFSGGDTQYF.

The V and J genes are TRBV14 and TRBJ2-1, with 10 bases lining up with TRBD1. Germline CDR1 SGHDN, CDR2 FVKESK. The ends lost 8 bases at V and 3 bases at J; junction bases unmatched: 4. This CDR3 has 14 residues. CDR3 DNA: TGTGCCAGCTGGGACAGGGGAGGCTACAATGAGCAGTTCTTC. Translated, it gives CASWDRGGYNEQFF.

CDR3 nucleotide sequence: TGCAGTGCTAGAGATCATGGGGGCGAGAAACTGTTTTTT. Its translation is CSARDHGGEKLFF. This chain joins TRBV20-1 and TRBJ1-4, with D possibly being TRBD1 (6 bases). V lost 0 bases, J lost 11 bases, and 13 bases lay in between. The CDR3 loop spans 13 amino acids. Germline CDR1 is DFQATT and CDR2 is SNEGSKA (reference sequence).

V and J are TRBV29-1 and TRBJ2-3; tentative D call: TRBD1 (6 bases). The germline V gene has CDR1 SQVTM and CDR2 ANQGSEA. The V gene lost 4 bases and the J gene lost 0 bases, with 14 bases spanning the gap. The CDR3 runs to 15 residues. CDR3 residues: CSVVPTGHSTDTQYF. The DNA for the CDR3 is TGCAGCGTTGTCCCCACAGGGCATAGCACAGATACGCAGTATTTT.

The J gene is TRBJ1-2, the V gene TRBV28; 8 bases match TRBD1. Germline loops: CDR1 MDHEN, CDR2 SYDVKM. This CDR3 has 15 residues. After removal of 6 bases from V and 0 bases from J, the junction contained 6 bases not matched to a gene. The CDR3 DNA is TGTGCCAGCAGCCCTCCGACAGGGGCTAACTATGGCTACACCTTC. Translated: CASSPPTGANYGYTF.